Listed below are T cell receptor beta chains from one sample, sequenced in a study of blood T cell repertoires in COVID-19. This table comes from immunoSEQ multiplex PCR, and its TCRdb copy is limited to in-frame clones, with some not included. This sample has over 85,000 clones, with approximately 86% found just once. Sequencing was carried out using peripheral blood. The receptors stem from a human donor in a cohort sampled during active COVID-19. CDR3s include the opening cysteine and the closing phenylalanine or tryptophan. D genes are given only for firm matches. Clone size is not always given. Where it is, it says once, few, many or a class for expanded clones.

j_call d_call clone_size v_call cdr3_aa
TRBJ2-3 - - TRBV3-1/TRBV3-2 CASSQDLRGSTDTQYF
TRBJ1-4 - - TRBV5-6 CASSLSGGATNEKLFF
TRBJ1-2 TRBD1 - TRBV12-3/TRBV12-4 CASSAGTGVGYTF
TRBJ2-1 - - TRBV6-5 CASSYFVASAGNEQFF
TRBJ2-4 - - TRBV20-1 CSASSNIQYF
TRBJ1-5 TRBD1 - TRBV6-2/TRBV6-3 CASSWGQGDTGSQPQHF
TRBJ1-2 - - TRBV5-4 CASSVAQGSGYGYTF
TRBJ2-5 TRBD1 - TRBV4-3 CASSPSGTGALKGETQYF
TRBJ2-2 - - TRBV7-9 CASSLNTGELFF
TRBJ2-7 - - TRBV6-5 CASMAAATYEQYF
TRBJ1-3 - - TRBV4-3 CASSQLSSGNTIYF
TRBJ1-2 TRBD1 few TRBV5-6 CASSFDRVDGYTF
TRBJ2-5 - - TRBV15 CATSRAGGDGETQYF
TRBJ2-3 - once TRBV7-2 CASSLRSAREDTQYF
TRBJ1-1 - - TRBV6-5 CASSYSRTANTEAFF
TRBJ1-4 - - TRBV25-1 CASSAGVEKLFF
TRBJ1-1 TRBD1 - TRBV4-3 CASSQAGQGSTEAFF
TRBJ1-2 TRBD1 - TRBV5-4 CASSHTGDYGYTF
TRBJ2-1 - - TRBV9 CASSVVVDLPFNEQFF